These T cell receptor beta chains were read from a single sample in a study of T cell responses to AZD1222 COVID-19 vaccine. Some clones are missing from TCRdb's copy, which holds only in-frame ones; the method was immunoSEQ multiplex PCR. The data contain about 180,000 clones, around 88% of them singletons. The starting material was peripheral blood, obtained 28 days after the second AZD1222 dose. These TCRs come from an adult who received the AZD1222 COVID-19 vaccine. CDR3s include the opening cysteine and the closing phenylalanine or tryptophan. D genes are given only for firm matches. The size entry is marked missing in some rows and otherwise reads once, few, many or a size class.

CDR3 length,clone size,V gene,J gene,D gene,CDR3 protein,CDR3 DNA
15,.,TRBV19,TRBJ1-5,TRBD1,CASSTGQVSNQPQHF,TGTGCCAGTAGTACCGGACAGGTTAGCAATCAGCCCCAGCATTTT
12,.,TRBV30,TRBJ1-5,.,CAWSRDNQPQHF,TGTGCCTGGAGCCGGGACAATCAGCCCCAGCATTTT
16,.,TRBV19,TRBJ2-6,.,CASSADRQSGANVLTF,TGTGCCAGTAGTGCAGACAGGCAATCTGGGGCCAACGTCCTGACTTTC
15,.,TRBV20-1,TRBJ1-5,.,CSASRESYSNQPQHF,TGCAGTGCTAGTCGCGAAAGTTATAGCAATCAGCCCCAGCATTTT
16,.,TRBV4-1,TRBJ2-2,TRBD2,CASSQRQRGTTGELFF,TGCGCCAGCAGCCAAAGGCAGCGGGGGACAACCGGGGAGCTGTTTTTT
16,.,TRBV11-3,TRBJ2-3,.,CASSLGRGQSTDTQYF,TGTGCCAGCAGCTTAGGTCGGGGACAAAGCACAGATACGCAGTATTTT
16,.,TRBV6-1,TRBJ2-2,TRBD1,CASSEGNRGRAGELFF,TGTGCCAGCAGTGAAGGGAACAGGGGGCGGGCCGGGGAGCTGTTTTTT
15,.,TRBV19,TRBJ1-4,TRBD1,CASSRGQGVGEKLFF,TGTGCCAGTAGTAGGGGACAGGGAGTCGGTGAAAAACTGTTTTTT
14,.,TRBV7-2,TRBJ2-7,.,CASSPGHSSYEQYF,TGTGCCAGCAGCCCGGGGCACAGCTCCTACGAGCAGTACTTC
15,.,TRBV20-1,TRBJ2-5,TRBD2,CSASRTSGGPETQYF,TGCAGTGCTAGTAGGACTAGCGGGGGGCCGGAGACCCAGTACTTC
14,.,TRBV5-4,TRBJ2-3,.,CASSPRGVLDTQYF,TGTGCCAGCAGCCCTAGGGGGGTTTTAGATACGCAGTATTTT
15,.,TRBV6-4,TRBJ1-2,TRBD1,CASSEYGTGIYGYTF,TGTGCCAGCAGTGAATATGGGACAGGGATTTATGGCTACACCTTC
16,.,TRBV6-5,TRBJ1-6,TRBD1,CASSYSGTAENSPLHF,TGTGCCAGCAGTTACTCCGGGACAGCCGAAAATTCACCCCTCCACTTT
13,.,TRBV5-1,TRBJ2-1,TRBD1,CASSYGQGNEQFF,TGCGCCAGCAGCTACGGACAGGGTAATGAGCAGTTCTTC
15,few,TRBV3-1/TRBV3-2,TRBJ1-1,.,CASSQERGLNTEAFF,TGTGCCAGCAGCCAAGAACGGGGGTTGAACACTGAAGCTTTCTTT
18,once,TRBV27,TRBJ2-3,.,CASSPTRPTSWGTDTQYF,TGTGCCAGCAGTCCAACTCGACCGACCTCGTGGGGGACAGATACGCAGTATTTT
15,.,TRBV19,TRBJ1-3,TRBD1,CASSMDRASGNTIYF,TGTGCCAGTAGTATGGACAGGGCGTCTGGAAACACCATATATTTT
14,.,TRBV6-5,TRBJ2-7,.,CASSYRKGYYEQYF,TGTGCCAGCAGTTACCGGAAAGGGTACTACGAGCAGTACTTC
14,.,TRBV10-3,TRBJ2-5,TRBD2,CATYSGGLQETQYF,TGTGCCACCTATAGCGGGGGGCTTCAAGAGACCCAGTACTTC
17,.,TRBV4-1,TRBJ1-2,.,CASSPGIGGRRGYGYTF,TGCGCCAGCAGCCCCGGTATCGGGGGGCGGAGGGGATATGGCTACACCTTC
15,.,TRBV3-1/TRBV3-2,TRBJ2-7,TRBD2,CASSRGLAGAYEQYF,TGTGCCAGCAGCAGAGGACTAGCGGGGGCCTACGAGCAGTACTTC
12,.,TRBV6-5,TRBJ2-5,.,CASGGTQETQYF,TGTGCCAGCGGGGGGACCCAAGAGACCCAGTACTTC
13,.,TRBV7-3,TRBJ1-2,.,CASSLDGLRGYTF,TGTGCCAGCAGCTTAGACGGGTTGCGGGGCTACACCTTC
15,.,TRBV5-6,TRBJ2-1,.,CASSLITAPAGEQFF,TGTGCCAGCAGCTTGATTACAGCGCCGGCGGGTGAGCAGTTCTTC
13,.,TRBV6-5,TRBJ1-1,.,CASLLGAVAEAFF,TGTGCCAGCCTTCTAGGGGCAGTCGCTGAAGCTTTCTTT
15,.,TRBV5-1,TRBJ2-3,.,CASSLRRASTDTQYF,TGCGCCAGCAGCTTGAGACGAGCTAGCACAGATACGCAGTATTTT
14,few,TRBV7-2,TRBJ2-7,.,CASSGWGRVYEQYF,TGTGCCAGCAGCGGGTGGGGCAGAGTCTACGAGCAGTACTTC
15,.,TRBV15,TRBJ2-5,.,CATSRDEGVGETQYF,TGTGCCACCAGCAGAGATGAGGGGGTCGGGGAGACCCAGTACTTC
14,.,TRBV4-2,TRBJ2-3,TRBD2,CASSQEGGTDTQYF,TGTGCCAGCAGCCAGGAGGGAGGGACAGATACGCAGTATTTT
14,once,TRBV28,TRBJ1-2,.,CASSSFQGRRGYTF,TGTGCCAGCAGTTCGTTCCAGGGGAGACGTGGCTACACCTTC
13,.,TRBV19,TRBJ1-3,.,CASNPDGGNTIYF,TGTGCCAGTAACCCGGACGGCGGAAACACCATATATTTT
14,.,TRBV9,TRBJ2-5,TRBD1,CASSVGQIQETQYF,TGTGCCAGCAGTGTGGGACAGATCCAAGAGACCCAGTACTTC
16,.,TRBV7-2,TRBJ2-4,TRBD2,CASSLGGGGASDIQYF,TGTGCCAGCAGCTTAGGCGGCGGGGGGGCCTCGGACATTCAGTACTTC
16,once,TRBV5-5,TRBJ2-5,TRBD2,CASSSTGTSGGQTQYF,TGTGCCAGCAGCTCCACCGGGACTAGCGGGGGACAGACCCAGTACTTC
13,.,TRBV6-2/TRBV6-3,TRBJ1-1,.,CASSLSPNTEAFF,TGTGCCAGCAGCCTGTCCCCGAACACTGAAGCTTTCTTT
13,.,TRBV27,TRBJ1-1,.,CASSAPENTEAFF,TGTGCCAGCAGCGCACCCGAGAACACTGAAGCTTTCTTT
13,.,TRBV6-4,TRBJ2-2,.,CASSELGTGELFF,TGTGCCAGCAGTGAGCTCGGCACCGGGGAGCTGTTTTTT
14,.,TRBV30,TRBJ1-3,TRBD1,CAWSGLTGGNTIYF,TGTGCCTGGAGTGGTCTGACAGGGGGGAACACCATATATTTT
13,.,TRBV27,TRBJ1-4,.,CASSFQGYEKLFF,TGTGCCAGCAGTTTTCAGGGATATGAAAAACTGTTTTTT
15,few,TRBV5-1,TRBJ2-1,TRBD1,CASSRTGGQGNEQFF,TGCGCCAGCAGCCGGACAGGGGGTCAGGGCAATGAGCAGTTCTTC
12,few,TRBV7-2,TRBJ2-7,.,CASSFSGYEQYF,TGTGCCAGCAGCTTCTCGGGCTACGAGCAGTACTTC
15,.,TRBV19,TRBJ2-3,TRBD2,CASSDLRGGPYTQYF,TGTGCCAGTAGTGACTTGCGGGGGGGCCCGTATACGCAGTATTTT
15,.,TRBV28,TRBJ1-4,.,CASSLGGEGNEKLFF,TGTGCCAGCAGTTTAGGGGGTGAGGGGAATGAAAAACTGTTTTTT
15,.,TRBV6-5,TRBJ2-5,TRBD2,CASSYKRGSKETQYF,TGTGCCAGCAGTTACAAGCGGGGGAGTAAAGAGACCCAGTACTTC
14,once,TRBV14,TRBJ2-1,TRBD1,CASSHGQEYNEQFF,TGTGCCAGCAGCCATGGACAGGAATACAATGAGCAGTTCTTC
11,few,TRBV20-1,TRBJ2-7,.,CSAKRQYEQYF,TGCAGTGCTAAAAGACAGTACGAGCAGTACTTC
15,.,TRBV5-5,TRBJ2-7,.,CASSPGRLLRYEQYF,TGTGCCAGCAGCCCTGGACGGCTACTCCGCTACGAGCAGTACTTC
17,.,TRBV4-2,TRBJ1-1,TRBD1,CASSQGQAGGRKTEAFF,TGTGCCAGCAGCCAAGGGCAGGCAGGGGGGAGAAAAACTGAAGCTTTCTTT
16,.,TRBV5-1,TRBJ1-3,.,CASSLLTGFSGNTIYF,TGCGCCAGCAGCTTGTTAACAGGGTTCTCTGGAAACACCATATATTTT
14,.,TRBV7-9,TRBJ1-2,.,CASGRGGAHYGYTF,TGTGCCAGCGGAAGGGGGGGTGCCCATTATGGCTACACCTTC
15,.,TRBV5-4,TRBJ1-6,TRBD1,CASSMSLDRDSPLHF,TGTGCCAGCAGCATGTCGCTGGACAGGGATTCACCCCTCCACTTT